Below, 4 T cell receptor beta chains from the same sample are listed, as sequenced in a study of OX40 agonist ivuxolimab in advanced cancers. Measured with immunoSEQ multiplex PCR; TCRdb has only the in-frame clones, and not every one. The sample holds roughly 69,000 clones, about 91% seen once. The sequenced sample was CD4+ or CD8+ T cells sorted from blood, obtained in a trial of the OX40 agonist ivuxolimab. The receptor source for this set is an adult with an advanced solid tumor such as melanoma, head and neck, liver or kidney cancer.

Only one count was recorded for this clone. This rearrangement joins TRBV5-1 to TRBJ2-2; TRBD2 aligns across 14 bases. Germline-derived CDR1 and CDR2 are SGHRS and YFSETQ. J was trimmed by 3 bases and V by 4 bases; bases with no gene match: 5. This CDR3 spans 17 amino acids. CDR3 protein: CASSAGLAGGHTGELFF. The CDR3 DNA sequence: TGCGCCAGCAGCGCCGGACTAGCGGGAGGCCACACCGGGGAGCTGTTTTTT.

The chain links TRBV28 to TRBJ2-5; D is perhaps TRBD2 (6 bases). With 1 base removed from V and 2 bases from J, the gap between germline ends came to 11 bases. This CDR3 spans 15 amino acids. Germline V gene lookup returns CDR1 MDHEN and CDR2 SYDVKM. The CDR3 DNA is TGTGCCAGCAGTTTATTAGCGGAAGTTCAAGAGACCCAGTACTTC. Translating it yields CASSLLAEVQETQYF.

The rearrangement uses TRBV28 and TRBJ2-4; D may be TRBD1 or TRBD2 (5 bases each). Germline V gives CDR1 MDHEN, CDR2 SYDVKM. Trimming cost V 5 bases and J 0 bases, with 17 bases left between them. This CDR3 is built from 17 residues. The CDR3 region is CASSQRDGTLAKNIQYF. CDR3 DNA sequence: TGTGCCAGCAGTCAACGGGACGGAACACTAGCCAAAAACATTCAGTACTTC.

V is TRBV6-5 and J is TRBJ2-7; D may be TRBD1 (5 bases). Germline CDR1 reads MNHEY; CDR2 reads SVGAGI. V was trimmed by 6 bases and J by 5 bases, leaving 17 bases between them. The CDR3 is 14 residues long. In DNA, the CDR3 is TGTGCCAGCAGGGCATCTGACAGCCCCCACGAGCAGTACGTC. Protein sequence: CASRASDSPHEQYV.